This T cell receptor beta chain was sequenced in a study of OX40 agonist ivuxolimab in advanced cancers. Study in general: Those enrolled were roughly 80% male, with a mean age of about 66 years and ages from about 20 to 80. Prior checkpoint blockade (anti-PD-1, anti-PD-L1 or anti-CTLA-4) was permitted; 40% had it.

Repertoires were generated with immunoSEQ multiplex PCR, while TCRdb's copy carries only in-frame clones and drops some. The top ten clones hold about 1.1% of a sample with 48,000 or so clones, less than 85% of them seen once. V dropped 2 bases and J dropped 6; count of bases not matched to a gene: 4. The CDR3 loop spans 13 amino acids. Germline V CDR1 and CDR2: GTSNPN, SVGIG (reference sequence). The source of this sequence is an adult with an advanced solid tumor such as melanoma, head and neck, liver or kidney cancer. The chain is built from TRBV30 and TRBJ2-1, with 7 bases fitting TRBD2. The specimen was CD4+ or CD8+ T cells sorted from blood, collected in a trial of the OX40 agonist ivuxolimab. The CDR3 DNA sequence: TGTGCCTGGAGTCCCGGCGGGAGCAATGAGCAGTTCTTC. Its protein product is CAWSPGGSNEQFF.